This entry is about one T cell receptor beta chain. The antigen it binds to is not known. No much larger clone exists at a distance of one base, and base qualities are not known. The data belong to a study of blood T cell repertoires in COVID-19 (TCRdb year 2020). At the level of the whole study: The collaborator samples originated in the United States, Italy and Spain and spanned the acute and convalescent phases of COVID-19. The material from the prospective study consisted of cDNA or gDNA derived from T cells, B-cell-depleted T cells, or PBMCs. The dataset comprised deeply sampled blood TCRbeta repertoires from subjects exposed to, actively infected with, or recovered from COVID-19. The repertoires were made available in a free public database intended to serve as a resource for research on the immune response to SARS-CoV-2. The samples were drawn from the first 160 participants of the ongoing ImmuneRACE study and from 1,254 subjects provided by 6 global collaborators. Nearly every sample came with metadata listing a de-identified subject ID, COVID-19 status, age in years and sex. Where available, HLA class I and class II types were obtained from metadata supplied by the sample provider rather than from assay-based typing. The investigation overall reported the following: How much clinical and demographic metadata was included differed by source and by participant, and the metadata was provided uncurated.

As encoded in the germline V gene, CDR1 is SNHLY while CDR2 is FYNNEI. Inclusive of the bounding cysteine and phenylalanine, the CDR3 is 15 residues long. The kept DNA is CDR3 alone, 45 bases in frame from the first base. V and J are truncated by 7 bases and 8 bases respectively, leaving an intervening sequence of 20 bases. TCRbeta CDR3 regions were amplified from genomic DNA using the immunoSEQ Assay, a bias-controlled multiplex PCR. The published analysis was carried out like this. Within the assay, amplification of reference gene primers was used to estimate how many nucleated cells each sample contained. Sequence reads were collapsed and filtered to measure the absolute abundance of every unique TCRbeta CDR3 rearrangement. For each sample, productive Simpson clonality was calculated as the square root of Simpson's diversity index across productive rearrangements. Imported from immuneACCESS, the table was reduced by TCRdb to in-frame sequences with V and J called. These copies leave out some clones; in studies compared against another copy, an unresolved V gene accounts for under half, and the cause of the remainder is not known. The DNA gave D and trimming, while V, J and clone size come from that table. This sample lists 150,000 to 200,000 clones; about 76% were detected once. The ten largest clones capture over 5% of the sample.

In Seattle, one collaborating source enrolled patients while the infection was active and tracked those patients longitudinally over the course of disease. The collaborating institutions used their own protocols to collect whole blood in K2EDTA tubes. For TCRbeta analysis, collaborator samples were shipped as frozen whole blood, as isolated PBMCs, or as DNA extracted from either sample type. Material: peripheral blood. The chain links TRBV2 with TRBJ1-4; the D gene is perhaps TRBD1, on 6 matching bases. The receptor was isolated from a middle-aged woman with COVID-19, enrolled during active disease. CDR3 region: CASTAGAGRGEKLFF. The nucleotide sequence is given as TGTGCCAGCACTGCGGGGGCTGGGCGGGGAGAAAAACTGTTTTTT.